The T cell receptor beta chain under discussion was sequenced for a study of T cell repertoires in cytomegalovirus infection. Study as a whole: It was recently identified HLA-C-restricted and well-studied HLA-B-restricted CMV epitopes that the study used. Public TCR beta signature analysis indicated the presence of both CMV infection and matching HLA type. The study's findings and limits: The ex vivo response was dominated by HLA-C-restricted CMV-specific TCR beta clonotypes.

TCRdb fed the reads into MiXCR, producing one record per CDR3 protein. Here the sample spans about 920,000 distinct CDR3 sequences, less than 40% being singletons. This clonotype was counted only a few times. Its matching antigen is unknown. The CDR3 covers 16 residues. Germline V gene data show CDR1 as ENHRY and CDR2 as SYGVKD. The V end lost 3 bases, the J end lost 1 base, and 13 bases lay between the germline ends. The V call is TRBV10-3, the J call TRBJ1-5; perhaps TRBD1 as D (6 bases). The starting material was cultured CD8+ T cells from PBMCs, obtained from culture after CMV antigen stimulation. This clonotype was obtained from a human donor in good health (CMV status not recorded). Some clones in this sample may be carry-over from other donors' samples. CDR3 DNA: TGTGCCATCAGTGACAAGGGGGAGGGAAGCAATCAGCCCCAGCATTTT. It is translated as CAISDKGEGSNQPQHF.